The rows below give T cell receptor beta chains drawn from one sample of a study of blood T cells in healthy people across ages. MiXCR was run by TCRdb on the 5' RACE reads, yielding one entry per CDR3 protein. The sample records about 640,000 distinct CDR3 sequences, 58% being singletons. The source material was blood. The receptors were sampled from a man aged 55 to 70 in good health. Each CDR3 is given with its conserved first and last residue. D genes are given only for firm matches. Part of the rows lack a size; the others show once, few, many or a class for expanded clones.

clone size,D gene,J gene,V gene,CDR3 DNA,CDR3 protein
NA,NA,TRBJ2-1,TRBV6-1,TGTGCCAGCGGGGCAACCTACAATGAGCAGTTCTTC,CASGATYNEQFF
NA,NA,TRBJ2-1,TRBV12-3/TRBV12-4,TGTGCCAGCTTGACGGCCTCCTACAATGAGCAGTTCTTC,CASLTASYNEQFF
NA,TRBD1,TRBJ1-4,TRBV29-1,TGCAGCGCACAGGGGGGAGAAAAACTGTTTTTT,CSAQGGEKLFF
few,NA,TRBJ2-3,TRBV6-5,TGTGCCAGCAAATCCACAGATACGCAGTATTTT,CASKSTDTQYF
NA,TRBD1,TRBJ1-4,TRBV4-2,TGTGCCAGCAGCCCGAACAGGGGGAAAAATGAAAAACTGTTTTTT,CASSPNRGKNEKLFF
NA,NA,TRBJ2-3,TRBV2,TGTGCCAGCGTAGTGAGTCGTGGGGATACGCAGTATTTT,CASVVSRGDTQYF
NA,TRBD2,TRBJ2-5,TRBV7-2,TGTGCCAGCAGGGGGGGGTGGACCCTTGAGACCCAGTACTTC,CASRGGWTLETQYF
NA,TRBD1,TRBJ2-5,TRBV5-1,TGCGCCAGCAGCTTAGAGATTCTGCAGGGGGCTGGAGAGACCCAGTACTTC,CASSLEILQGAGETQYF
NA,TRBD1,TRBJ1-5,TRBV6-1,TGTGCCAGCAGTGGTTCGACAGGGGGTAGTCAGCCCCAGCATTTT,CASSGSTGGSQPQHF
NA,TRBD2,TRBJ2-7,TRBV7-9,TGTGCCAACAGCTTAGGAGGGACTAGCTCCTACGAGCAGTACTTC,CANSLGGTSSYEQYF
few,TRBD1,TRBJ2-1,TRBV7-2,TGTGCCAGCAGCTCTCCGGGACAGAGCAGATCAAACAATGAGCAGTTCTTC,CASSSPGQSRSNNEQFF
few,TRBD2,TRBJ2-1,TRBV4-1,TGCGCCAGCAGCCACCTCCCTCGGGGGGGTTCCTACAATGAGCAGTTCTTC,CASSHLPRGGSYNEQFF
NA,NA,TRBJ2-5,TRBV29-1,TGCAGCGTTGAAGAGGGCGGGTACCAAGAGACCCAGTACTTC,CSVEEGGYQETQYF
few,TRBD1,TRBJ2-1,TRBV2,TGTGCCAGCTCTCCGGGACAGGGGGCGAACAATGAGCAGTTCTTC,CASSPGQGANNEQFF
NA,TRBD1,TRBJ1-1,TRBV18,TGTGCCAGCTCACCACCGGGACAGGGTCCTCCTGAAGCTTTCTTT,CASSPPGQGPPEAFF
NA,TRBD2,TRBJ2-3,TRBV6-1,TGTGCCACCAGAGACCCCGGGGGGGCGAGGGATACGCAGTATTTT,CATRDPGGARDTQYF
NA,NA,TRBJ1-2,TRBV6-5,TGTGCCAGCAGTTACCGGGGGGCCGGCTACACCTTC,CASSYRGAGYTF
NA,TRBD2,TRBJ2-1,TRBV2,TGTGCCAGCAGTGAACAGCGGGGGGTAGAGCAGTTCTTC,CASSEQRGVEQFF